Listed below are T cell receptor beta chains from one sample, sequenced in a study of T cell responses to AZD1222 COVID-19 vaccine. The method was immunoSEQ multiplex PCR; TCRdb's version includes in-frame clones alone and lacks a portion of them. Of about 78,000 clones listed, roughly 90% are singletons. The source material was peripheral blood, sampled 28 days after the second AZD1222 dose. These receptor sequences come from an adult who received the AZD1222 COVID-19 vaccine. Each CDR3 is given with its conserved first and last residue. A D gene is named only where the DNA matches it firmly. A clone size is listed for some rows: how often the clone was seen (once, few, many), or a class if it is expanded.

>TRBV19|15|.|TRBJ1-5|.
TGTGCCAGTAGCACCCCCGGCAGGGTCAATCAGCCCCAGCATTTT
CASSTPGRVNQPQHF
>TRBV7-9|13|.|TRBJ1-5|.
TGTGCCAGCAGCTTAGCCCGAAATCGGCCCCAGCATTTT
CASSLARNRPQHF
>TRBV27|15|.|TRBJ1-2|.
TGTGCCAGCAGTTCCAGGGAGGGAGGGTGGTATGGCTACACCTTC
CASSSREGGWYGYTF
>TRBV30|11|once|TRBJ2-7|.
TGTGCCCTCTTCTCTAAATACGAGCAGTACTTC
CALFSKYEQYF
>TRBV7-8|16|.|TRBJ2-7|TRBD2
TGTGCCAGCAGCCCGAGGACTAGCGGCCGTTTGTTCGAGCAGTACTTC
CASSPRTSGRLFEQYF
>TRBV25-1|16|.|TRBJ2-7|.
TGTGCCAGCAGAGCCCCGGAGGGGAAAGGCTCCTACGAGCAGTACTTC
CASRAPEGKGSYEQYF
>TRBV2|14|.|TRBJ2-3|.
TGTGCCAGCCGGAACAATGATCTCACAGATACGCAGTATTTT
CASRNNDLTDTQYF
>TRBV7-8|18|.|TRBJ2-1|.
TGTGCCAGCAGCTTAGCCCCCGGACGGATGAGCTCCTACAATGAGCAGTTCTTC
CASSLAPGRMSSYNEQFF
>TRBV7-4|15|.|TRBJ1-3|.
TGTGCCAGCAGCGCCCGGATCCAGCCTGGAAACACCATATATTTT
CASSARIQPGNTIYF
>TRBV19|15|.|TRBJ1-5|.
TGTGCCAGTAGTATAGAGCGGGACGGGAATCAGCCCCAGCATTTT
CASSIERDGNQPQHF
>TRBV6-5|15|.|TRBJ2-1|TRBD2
TGTGCCAGCAGTATTAGCGGGGGCCCCTACAATGAGCAGTTCTTC
CASSISGGPYNEQFF
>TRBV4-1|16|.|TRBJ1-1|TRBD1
TGCGCCAGCAGCCCGGGACAGGGACCACGGGGCACTGAAGCTTTCTTT
CASSPGQGPRGTEAFF
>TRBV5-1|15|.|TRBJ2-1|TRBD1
TGCGCCAGCAGCCCGGACAGGGGGAACTACAATGAGCAGTTCTTC
CASSPDRGNYNEQFF
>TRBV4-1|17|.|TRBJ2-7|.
TGCGCCAGCAGCCAAGTACCCCTTTTTCTCCTCTCCTACGAGCAGTACTTC
CASSQVPLFLLSYEQYF
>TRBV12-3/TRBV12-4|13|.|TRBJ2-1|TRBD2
TGTGCCAGCAGTAGGACTAGCGGGGGTGAGCAGTTCTTC
CASSRTSGGEQFF
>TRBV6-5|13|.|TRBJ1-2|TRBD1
TGTGCCAGCACTAAACAGGGGGACTATGGCTACACCTTC
CASTKQGDYGYTF
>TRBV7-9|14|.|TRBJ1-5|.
TGTGCCAGCAGCGGGGGCGGGGTCTATCAGCCCCAGCATTTT
CASSGGGVYQPQHF
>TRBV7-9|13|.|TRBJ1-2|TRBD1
TGTGCCAGCAGCTTAGGACAGGGCCATGGCTACACCTTC
CASSLGQGHGYTF
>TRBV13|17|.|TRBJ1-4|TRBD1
TGTGCCAGCAGATTCTGGGGGACAGGGTCGACTAATGAAAAACTGTTTTTT
CASRFWGTGSTNEKLFF
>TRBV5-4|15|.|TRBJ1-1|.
TGTGCCAGCAGCCAACTTTTATTGGGGGACACTGAAGCTTTCTTT
CASSQLLLGDTEAFF
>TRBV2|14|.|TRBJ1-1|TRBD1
TGTGCCAGCAGTCGGGGACAGATGAACACTGAAGCTTTCTTT
CASSRGQMNTEAFF
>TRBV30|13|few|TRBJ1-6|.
TGTGCCTGGACGGTGGCCTATAATTCACCCCTCCACTTT
CAWTVAYNSPLHF
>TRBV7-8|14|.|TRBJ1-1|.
TGTGCCAGCAGCGATGGGCCGACAGCCTCCGAAGCTTTCTTT
CASSDGPTASEAFF
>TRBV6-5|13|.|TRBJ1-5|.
TGTGCCAGCAGACAAGTTTCGGGTCAGCCCCAGCATTTT
CASRQVSGQPQHF
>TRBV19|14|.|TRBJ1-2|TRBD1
TGTGCCAGTAGTAATTGGAGGGACAGTCCGGGCTACACCTTC
CASSNWRDSPGYTF
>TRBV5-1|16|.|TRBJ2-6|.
TGCGCCAGCAGCTTGAGGGCCCAGCAAGGGGCCAACGTCCTGACTTTC
CASSLRAQQGANVLTF
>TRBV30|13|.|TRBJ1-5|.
TGTGCCTGGAGCGCTAGCGGGGGGCAGCCCCAGCATTTT
CAWSASGGQPQHF
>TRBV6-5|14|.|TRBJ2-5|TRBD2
TGTGCCAGCAGTCCAGGACTAGCCGGGGAGACCCAGTACTTC
CASSPGLAGETQYF
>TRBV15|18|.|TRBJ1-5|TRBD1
TGTGCCACCAGCAGAGACCCGGACAGGGGACCTAGCAATCAGCCCCAGCATTTT
CATSRDPDRGPSNQPQHF
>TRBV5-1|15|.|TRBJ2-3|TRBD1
TGCGCCAGCAGCTGGGGGACAGGGGGTACAGATACGCAGTATTTT
CASSWGTGGTDTQYF
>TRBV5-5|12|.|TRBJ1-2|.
TGTGCCAGCAGCCTGACAGACTATGGCTACACCTTC
CASSLTDYGYTF
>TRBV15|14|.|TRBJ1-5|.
TGTGCCACCAGCCCGACGGTATTCAATCAGCCCCAGCATTTT
CATSPTVFNQPQHF
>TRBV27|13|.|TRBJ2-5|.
TGTGCCAGCAGTCAGCAGGGAGAGGAGACCCAGTACTTC
CASSQQGEETQYF
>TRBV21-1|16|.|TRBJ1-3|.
TGTGCCAGCAGCAAAGTTTGGGAGATCTCTGGAAACACCATATATTTT
CASSKVWEISGNTIYF
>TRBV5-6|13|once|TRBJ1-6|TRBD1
TGTGCCAGCGGGGGACAGGTCGACTCACCCCTCCACTTT
CASGGQVDSPLHF
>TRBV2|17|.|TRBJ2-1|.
TGTGCCAGCAGTGGAGGGGTCAGGGGAAGAAGTGGCAATGAGCAGTTCTTC
CASSGGVRGRSGNEQFF
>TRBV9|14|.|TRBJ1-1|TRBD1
TGTGCCAGCAATAGGGGGCACATGAACACTGAAGCTTTCTTT
CASNRGHMNTEAFF
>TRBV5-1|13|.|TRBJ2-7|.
TGCGCCAGCAGCTCGGACGGATCCTACGAGCAGTACTTC
CASSSDGSYEQYF
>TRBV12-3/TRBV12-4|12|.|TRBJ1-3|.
TGTGCCAGCAGTTTAGCGCTCCACACCATATATTTT
CASSLALHTIYF
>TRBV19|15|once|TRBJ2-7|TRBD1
TGTGCCAGTAGTGAGACGGACAGGAGCTCCTACGAGCAGTACTTC
CASSETDRSSYEQYF